This TCR beta chain was sequenced for a study of shared T cell receptors in the human thymus. The CDR3 sequence is 17 residues long. CDR1 is LGHNA and CDR2 is YSLEER in the germline V gene. Trimming stripped 0 bases from V and 3 bases from J, with 17 bases between. The table came from immunoSEQ multiplex PCR; TCRdb's copy has only in-frame clones and leaves some out. The sample includes roughly 500,000 clones, approximately 80% seen only once; the top ten take around 0.013%. These data also formed part of another study, on human thymus T cells. According to that study: The thymus tissue came from resections taken during corrective heart surgery. Repertoires sampled from thymus and blood appeared biased in V and J gene usage. Highly overlapping thymic repertoires among unrelated individuals were reported in related research.

The TCR comes from a boy under two years old with a congenital heart defect. The rearrangement joins TRBV4-3 to TRBJ2-5; tentative D call: TRBD1 (6 bases). Sequenced material: thymocytes. The CDR3 loop is CASSQDRVMGAEETQYF. The CDR3 nucleotides read TGCGCCAGCAGCCAAGATAGGGTGATGGGGGCAGAAGAGACCCAGTACTTC.